These 25 T cell receptor beta chains were sequenced from one sample in a study of blood T cell repertoires in COVID-19. Assay used: immunoSEQ multiplex PCR; TCRdb lists only in-frame clones, some missing. Found here are under 140,000 clones, more than 75% of them singletons; the top ten hold over 3%. Sequenced material: peripheral blood. The receptors were sampled from a woman aged 45-59 years with acute or convalescent COVID-19.

The chain joins TRBV2 to TRBJ1-4; 8 nucleotides align to TRBD1. The germline V gene encodes CDR1 SNHLY and CDR2 FYNNEI. The CDR3 covers 14 residues. V lost 5 bases and J lost 8; bases outside the gene matches: 7. The CDR3 nucleotides are TGTGCCAGCAGTCAAACAGGGGGAGCGGAAAAACTGTTTTTT. Amino acids: CASSQTGGAEKLFF.

The chain employs TRBV5-5 and TRBJ1-5, with D maybe TRBD1 (6 bases). Germline V lookup: CDR1 SGHKS, CDR2 YYEKEE (reference sequence). Trimming removed 0 bases from V and 5 bases from J, with 15 bases in between. The length of the CDR3 is 16 residues. CDR3 sequence: CASSLGGQWGDQPQHF. CDR3 coding DNA: TGTGCCAGCAGCTTGGGGGGGCAGTGGGGCGATCAGCCCCAGCATTTT.

V and J are TRBV3-1 (or the pseudogene TRBV3-2) and TRBJ2-2, with TRBD2 matching over 8 bases. Germline V gives CDR1 LGHDT, CDR2 YNNKEL (reference sequence). This CDR3 is 16 amino acids long. Losses at the gene ends were 4 bases for V and 4 bases for J; bases not matched to a gene: 8. CDR3 DNA: TGTGCCAGCAGCCGTGGCAGCGGGAGTGGCACCGGGGAGCTGTTTTTT. Translated, it gives CASSRGSGSGTGELFF.

The chain uses TRBV2 and TRBJ2-1, with TRBD2 matching 9 bases. With V trimmed by 6 bases and J by 7 bases, 13 bases remained unmatched. This CDR3 has 16 residues. Germline-derived CDR1 and CDR2 are SNHLY and FYNNEI. The CDR3 coding sequence is TGTGCCAGCAGCGCCACGGGACTAGCAGTTGATAATGAGCAGTTCTTC. It codes for CASSATGLAVDNEQFF.

The J gene is TRBJ2-3, the V gene TRBV5-6; D perhaps matches TRBD2 (6 bases). CDR1 is SGHDT, CDR2 YYEEEE, per germline. Trimming took 0 bases from V and 3 from J, leaving 14 bases between them. The CDR3 totals 16 residues. CDR3 nucleotide sequence: TGTGCCAGCAGCTTGGCGGGTTCTAGCGTAACAGATACGCAGTATTTT. This gives the protein CASSLAGSSVTDTQYF.

This clone was found once. The rearrangement links TRBV2 to TRBJ2-2, with D possibly being TRBD1 (6 bases). Per germline, CDR1 SNHLY and CDR2 FYNNEI. This CDR3 region has 14 residues. V was shortened by 4 bases and J by 4 bases, with 10 bases between the two germline ends. CDR3 nucleotides: TGTGCCAGCAGTGTTCAGGGGATCACCGGGGAGCTGTTTTTT. Translation: CASSVQGITGELFF. Full variable domain (rest looked up from reference TRBV2 and TRBJ2-2): EPEVTQTPSHQVTQMGQEVILRCVPISNHLYFYWYRQILGQKVEFLVSFYNNEISEKSEIFDDQFSVERPDGSNFTLKIRSTKLEDSAMYFCASSVQGITGELFFGEGSRLTVL.

The genes are TRBV6-5 and TRBJ1-5; tentatively, D is TRBD1 (6 bases). Trimming pared 6 bases from V and 0 bases from J, leaving 9 bases between. Germline V lookup: CDR1 MNHEY, CDR2 SVGAGI. This CDR3 contains 14 residues. The CDR3 sequence is CASSRGHSNQPQHF. In DNA, the CDR3 is TGTGCCAGCAGCCGGGGACATAGCAATCAGCCCCAGCATTTT.

The chain recombines TRBV14 with TRBJ2-2, with 9 bases identical to TRBD2. Germline V CDR1 and CDR2: SGHDN, FVKESK. The V gene end was trimmed by 0 bases and the J gene end by 9 bases; junction bases not matched to a gene: 11. CDR3 size: 17 residues. CDR3 in DNA: TGTGCCAGCAGCCAAGACGCAAGCGGGAGGCCCAGACGGGAGCTGTTTTTT. As protein: CASSQDASGRPRRELFF.

The chain couples TRBV3-1 (or the pseudogene TRBV3-2) to TRBJ2-1; a possible D gene is TRBD2 (5 bases). CDR3 length: 16 residues. Per germline, CDR1 LGHDT and CDR2 YNNKEL (reference sequence). The V end lost 1 base, the J end lost 7 bases, and 17 bases lay between the germline ends. The CDR3 sequence: CASSQVRWESGNEQFF. CDR3 coding DNA: TGTGCCAGCAGCCAAGTAAGGTGGGAGAGTGGTAATGAGCAGTTCTTC.

The J gene is TRBJ2-1, the V gene TRBV5-1; TRBD2 matches at 10 bases. The CDR3 has 17 residues. V was clipped by 5 bases and J by 8 bases; unmatched bases: 16. From germline, CDR1 is SGHRS and CDR2 YFSETQ. The CDR3, as DNA: TGCGCCAGCAGTAAGAGTAGCGGGAGGTACGGGAACGATGAGCAGTTCTTC. This gives the protein CASSKSSGRYGNDEQFF.

The chain joins TRBV6-5 to TRBJ1-1; D is uncertain. Germline V gives CDR1 MNHEY, CDR2 SVGAGI. Trimming took off 7 bases at V and 0 bases at J, with 12 bases between the two ends. The CDR3 has 14 amino acids. Written as DNA, the CDR3 is TGTGCCAGCACAGCGCCGGGGATGAACACTGAAGCTTTCTTT. Amino acid sequence: CASTAPGMNTEAFF.

The V gene is TRBV6-1, the J gene TRBJ1-6; D gene uncertain. V lost 3 bases, J lost 6 bases, and 9 bases lay in between. Germline values: CDR1 MNHNS, CDR2 SASEGT. This CDR3 comprises 14 residues. The CDR3 DNA reads as TGTGCCAGCAGTGATCCTGCACTTAATTCACCCCTCCACTTT. Its translation is CASSDPALNSPLHF.

This chain connects TRBV2 to TRBJ2-7, with a weak D call TRBD1 (5 bases). This CDR3 is built from 15 residues. Looked up from germline, CDR1 is SNHLY and CDR2 is FYNNEI. V was trimmed by 2 bases and J by 2 bases, leaving 13 bases between them. This CDR3 is CASSENSGQAYEQYF. CDR3 nucleotides: TGTGCCAGCAGTGAAAATTCCGGACAAGCCTACGAGCAGTACTTC.

The rearrangement links TRBV24-1 to TRBJ2-3, with D maybe TRBD2 (7 bases). The CDR3 loop spans 12 amino acids. The germline V gene has CDR1 KGHDR and CDR2 SFDVKD. Trimming cost V 6 bases and J 12 bases, with 15 bases left between them. The CDR3, as DNA: TGTGCCACCAGTCTGCGTGGGGGGGGCCAGTATTTT. The encoded protein is CATSLRGGGQYF.

V is TRBV6-5 and J is TRBJ2-4; TRBD1 agrees at 9 bases. CDR1 and CDR2 (germline): MNHEY, SVGAGI. This CDR3 has 14 amino acids. The V and J ends lost 7 bases and 2 bases, in that order; junction bases with no gene match: 3. The CDR3 spells CASNGQGTKNIQYF. CDR3 coding DNA: TGTGCCAGCAACGGACAGGGGACCAAAAACATTCAGTACTTC.

This clone was recorded only once. V is TRBV5-1 and J is TRBJ2-1; TRBD2 might be the D (6 bases). Germline V lookup: CDR1 SGHRS, CDR2 YFSETQ. CDR3 length: 16 amino acids. With 5 bases removed from V and 0 bases from J, the gap between germline ends came to 15 bases. The CDR3 reads CASSPFAGSSYNEQFF. In DNA, the CDR3 is TGCGCCAGCAGTCCCTTTGCGGGGAGCTCCTACAATGAGCAGTTCTTC.

This rearrangement joins TRBV7-6 to TRBJ2-7; 12 bases agree with TRBD2. The CDR3 is 14 amino acids. The V and J ends lost 6 bases and 3 bases, in that order; junction bases with no gene match: 3. CDR1 and CDR2 (germline): SGHVS, FNYEAQ. Here the CDR3 DNA reads TGTGCCAGCAGTCTAGCGGGAGGGTACTACGAGCAGTACTTC. This translates into CASSLAGGYYEQYF.

The chain recombines TRBV5-1 with TRBJ1-6; a possible D gene is TRBD1 (6 bases). CDR1 is SGHRS, CDR2 YFSETQ, per germline. The V end lost 4 bases, the J end lost 7 bases, and 15 bases lay between the germline ends. The CDR3 contains 15 residues. CDR3 protein: CASSAKQGTNSPLHF. DNA for the CDR3: TGCGCCAGCAGCGCCAAACAGGGAACGAATTCACCCCTCCACTTT.

The chain recombines TRBV28 with TRBJ2-5, with TRBD2 identical over 9 bases. The CDR3 consists of 19 residues. V shed 8 bases and J 5 bases; nucleotides not matched to a gene: 24. From germline, CDR1 is MDHEN and CDR2 SYDVKM. CDR3 sequence reads: CASPPAGGFSGPALETQYF. The CDR3 nucleotides read TGTGCCAGCCCCCCCGCGGGAGGGTTCAGCGGCCCAGCCTTGGAGACCCAGTACTTC.

The V gene is TRBV27, the J gene TRBJ1-2; 7 bases map to TRBD1. After removal of 8 bases from V and 4 bases from J, the junction contained 10 bases not matched to a gene. This CDR3 is built from 14 residues. Germline V gives CDR1 MNHEY, CDR2 SMNVEV (reference sequence). The CDR3 DNA is TGTGCCAGCTCTAGCAGGGGGGACGTCTATGGCTACACCTTC. It specifies CASSSRGDVYGYTF.

This clone was observed a handful of times. The rearrangement uses TRBV19 and TRBJ1-5; no clear D gene. The V and J ends lost 5 bases and 7 bases respectively, with 9 bases between them. The germline V gene has CDR1 LNHDA and CDR2 SQIVND (reference sequence). The CDR3 covers 12 residues. The CDR3 protein is CASSALRQPQHF. The CDR3 bases are TGTGCCAGTAGTGCGCTACGGCAGCCCCAGCATTTT.

V usage is TRBV5-1 and J usage is TRBJ1-2; D might be TRBD1 (5 bases). Germline-derived CDR1 and CDR2 are SGHRS and YFSETQ. V lost 3 bases to trimming and J lost 6 bases, with 9 bases between them. The CDR3 loop spans 12 amino acids. The CDR3 sequence: CASSSDRDGYTF. Here the CDR3 DNA reads TGCGCCAGCAGCTCCGACAGAGATGGCTACACCTTC.

This clone was found once. The chain carries TRBV7-9 and TRBJ1-5; D gene uncertain. The CDR3 is 13 residues long. Trimming pared 1 base from V and 9 bases from J, leaving 10 bases between. CDR1 and CDR2 (germline): SEHNR, FQNEAQ (reference sequence). The CDR3 DNA reads TGTGCCAGCAGCTTAGTAAAGAGGTGGCCCCAGCATTTT. The encoded protein is CASSLVKRWPQHF.

V and J are TRBV14 and TRBJ1-2; the D gene is possibly TRBD1 (6 bases). V lost 5 bases and J lost 7, with 17 bases in between. The CDR3 contains 14 residues. The V gene's germline CDR1 is SGHDN and CDR2 FVKESK. The CDR3 sequence is CASSWGQGLSGYTF. The CDR3 DNA is TGTGCCAGCAGCTGGGGGCAGGGATTGTCTGGCTACACCTTC. Full variable domain (outside the CDR3, taken from reference TRBV14 and TRBJ1-2): EAGVTQFPSHSVIEKGQTVTLRCDPISGHDNLYWYRRVMGKEIKFLLHFVKESKQDESGMPNNRFLAERTGGTYSTLKVQPAELEDSGVYFCASSWGQGLSGYTFGSGTRLTVV.

The J gene is TRBJ2-7, the V gene TRBV11-2, with TRBD2 matching over 7 bases. CDR1 SGHAT and CDR2 FQNNGV come from the germline V gene. With V trimmed by 1 base and J by 4 bases, 13 bases remained unmatched. The CDR3 totals 17 residues. The CDR3 coding sequence is TGTGCCAGCAGCTTAGGCCCTAGCGGAACCTCCTCGTACGAGCAGTACTTC. Encoded protein: CASSLGPSGTSSYEQYF.